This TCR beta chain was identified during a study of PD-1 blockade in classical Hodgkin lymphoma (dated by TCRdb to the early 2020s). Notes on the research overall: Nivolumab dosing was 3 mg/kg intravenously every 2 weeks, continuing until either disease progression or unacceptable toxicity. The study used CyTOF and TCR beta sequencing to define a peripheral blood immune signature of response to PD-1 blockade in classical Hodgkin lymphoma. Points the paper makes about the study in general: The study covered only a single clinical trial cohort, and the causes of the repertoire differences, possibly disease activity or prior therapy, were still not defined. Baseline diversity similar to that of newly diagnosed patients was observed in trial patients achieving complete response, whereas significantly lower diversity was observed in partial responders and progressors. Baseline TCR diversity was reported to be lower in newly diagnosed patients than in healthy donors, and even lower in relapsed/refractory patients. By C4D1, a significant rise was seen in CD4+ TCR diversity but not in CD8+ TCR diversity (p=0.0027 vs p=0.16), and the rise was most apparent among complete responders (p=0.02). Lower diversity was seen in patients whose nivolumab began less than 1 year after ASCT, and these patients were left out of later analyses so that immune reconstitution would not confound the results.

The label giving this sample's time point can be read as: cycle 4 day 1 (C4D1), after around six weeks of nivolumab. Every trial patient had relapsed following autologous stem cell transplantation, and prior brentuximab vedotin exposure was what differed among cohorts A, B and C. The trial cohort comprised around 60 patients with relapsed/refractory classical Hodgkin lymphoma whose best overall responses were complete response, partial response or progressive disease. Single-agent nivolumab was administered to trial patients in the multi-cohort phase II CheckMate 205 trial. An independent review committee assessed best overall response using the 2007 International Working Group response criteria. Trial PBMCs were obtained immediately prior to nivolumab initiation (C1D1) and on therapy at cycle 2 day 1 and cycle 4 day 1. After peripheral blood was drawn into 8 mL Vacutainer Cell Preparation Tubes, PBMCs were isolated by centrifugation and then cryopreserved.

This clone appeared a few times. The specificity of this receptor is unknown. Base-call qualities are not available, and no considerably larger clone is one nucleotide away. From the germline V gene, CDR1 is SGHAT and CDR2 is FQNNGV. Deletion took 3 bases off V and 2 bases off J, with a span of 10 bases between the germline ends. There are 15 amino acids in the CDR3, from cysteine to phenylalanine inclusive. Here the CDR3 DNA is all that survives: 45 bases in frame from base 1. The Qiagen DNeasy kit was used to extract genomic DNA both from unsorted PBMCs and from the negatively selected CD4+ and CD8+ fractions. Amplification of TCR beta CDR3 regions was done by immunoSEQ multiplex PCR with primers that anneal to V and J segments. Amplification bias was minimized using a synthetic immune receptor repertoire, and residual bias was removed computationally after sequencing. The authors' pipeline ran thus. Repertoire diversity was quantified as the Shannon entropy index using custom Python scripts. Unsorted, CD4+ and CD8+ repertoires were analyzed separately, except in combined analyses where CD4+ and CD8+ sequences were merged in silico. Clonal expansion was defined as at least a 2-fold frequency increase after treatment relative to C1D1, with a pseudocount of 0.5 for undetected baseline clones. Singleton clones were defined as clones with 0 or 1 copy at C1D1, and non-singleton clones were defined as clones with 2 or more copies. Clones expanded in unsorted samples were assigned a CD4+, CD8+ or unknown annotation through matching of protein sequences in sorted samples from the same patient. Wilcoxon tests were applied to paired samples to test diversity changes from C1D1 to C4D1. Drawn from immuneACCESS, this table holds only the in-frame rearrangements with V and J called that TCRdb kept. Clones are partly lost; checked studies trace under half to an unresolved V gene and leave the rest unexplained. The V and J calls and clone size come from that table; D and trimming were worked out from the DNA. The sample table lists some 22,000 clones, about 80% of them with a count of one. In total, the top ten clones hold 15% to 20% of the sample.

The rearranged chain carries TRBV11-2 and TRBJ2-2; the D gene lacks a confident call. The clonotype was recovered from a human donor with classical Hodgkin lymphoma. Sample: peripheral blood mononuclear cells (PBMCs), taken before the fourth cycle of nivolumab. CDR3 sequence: CASSFRTSNTGELFF. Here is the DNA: TGTGCCAGCAGCTTTCGTACCTCTAACACCGGGGAGCTGTTTTTT. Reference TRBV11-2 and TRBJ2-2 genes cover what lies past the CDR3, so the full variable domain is EAGVAQSPRYKIIEKRQSVAFWCNPISGHATLYWYQQILGQGPKLLIQFQNNGVVDDSQLPKDRFSAERLKGVDSTLKIQPAKLEDSAVYLCASSFRTSNTGELFFGEGSRLTVL.